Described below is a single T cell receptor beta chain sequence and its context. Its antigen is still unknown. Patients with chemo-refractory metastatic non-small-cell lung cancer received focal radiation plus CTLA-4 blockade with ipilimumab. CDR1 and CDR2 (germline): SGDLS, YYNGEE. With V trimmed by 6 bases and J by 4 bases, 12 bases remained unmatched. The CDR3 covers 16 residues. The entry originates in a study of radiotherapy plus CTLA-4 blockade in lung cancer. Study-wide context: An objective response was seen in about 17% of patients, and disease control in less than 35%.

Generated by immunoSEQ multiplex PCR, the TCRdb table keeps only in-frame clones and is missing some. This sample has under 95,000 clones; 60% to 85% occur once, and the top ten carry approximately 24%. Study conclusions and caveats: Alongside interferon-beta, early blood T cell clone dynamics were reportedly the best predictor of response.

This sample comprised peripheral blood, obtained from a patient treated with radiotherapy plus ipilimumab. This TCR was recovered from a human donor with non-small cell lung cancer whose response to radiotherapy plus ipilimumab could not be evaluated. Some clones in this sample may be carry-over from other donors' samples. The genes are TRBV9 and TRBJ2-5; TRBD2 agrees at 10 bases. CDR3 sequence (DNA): TGTGCCAGCACCCCCGCCAGCGGGGGGGCCCGAGAGACCCAGTACTTC. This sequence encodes CASTPASGGARETQYF.